The clone carrying this TCR beta chain shows up as medium-sized by frequency. The antigen remains unidentified. The data originate from a study of synovial regulatory T cells in juvenile arthritis. Regarding the study as a whole: iaTreg TCR repertoires were largely private across patients and partially overlapped synovial Teff and blood CPL.

Clones were sequenced by immunoSEQ multiplex PCR, and TCRdb holds only the in-frame ones, with some missing. The sample data list roughly 1,600 clones. Each patient with active arthritis gave synovial fluid along with matched peripheral blood. Patients had median age approximately 12 years, range about 2.4-25. CDR1 and CDR2 from the germline V gene are SGHRS and YFSETQ. The CDR3 is 14 residues long. The DNA is unrecorded. The clonotype was recovered from a donor aged 2-29 years with juvenile idiopathic arthritis. The rearrangement uses TRBV5-1 and TRBJ2-7; TCRdb proposes TRBD1, but this gene call is untestable without DNA. Sequenced input: Treg cells from the synovium. CDR3 region: CASSLGGTGAEQYF.